The 16 T cell receptor beta chains presented below share a single source sample, sequenced in a study of cytomegalovirus exposure and HLA in healthy donors (dated by TCRdb to 2016 to 2017). Library generation was performed with the immunoSEQ multiplex PCR assay. The multiplex PCR relied on a mix of 60 forward primers for TCR Vbeta segments and 13 reverse primers for TCR Jbeta segments. Drawn from immuneACCESS, this table holds only the in-frame rearrangements with V and J called that TCRdb kept. Clones are partly lost; checked studies trace under half to an unresolved V gene and leave the rest unexplained. The table for this sample lists about 140,000 clones; roughly 72% of them were counted only once. The top ten clonotypes cover 1.5% to 2% of the sample. The sequencing sample was made of PBMCs. These receptors were taken from a man between 35 and 55 years old in good health and CMV-seronegative.

The chain combines TRBV27 with TRBJ2-3, with 11 bases that match TRBD2. Germline CDR1 is MNHEY and CDR2 is SMNVEV (reference sequence). This CDR3 has 16 residues. Losses at the gene ends were 5 bases for V and 4 bases for J; bases not matched to a gene: 8. CDR3 region: CASSLLAGGPADTQYF. In nucleotides, the CDR3 is TGTGCCAGCAGTCTCTTAGCGGGGGGGCCAGCAGATACGCAGTATTTT.

This clone has only one observation. This chain joins TRBV19 and TRBJ2-1; 7 bases map to TRBD2. The CDR3 contains 17 residues. Germline V gene sequence: CDR1 LNHDA, CDR2 SQIVND (reference sequence). Trimming cost V 4 bases and J 3 bases; bases outside gene matches: 12. The CDR3 protein is CASSSLRAGAVYNEQFF. The CDR3 DNA sequence: TGTGCCAGTAGTAGTTTGCGGGCGGGAGCCGTCTACAATGAGCAGTTCTTC.

The CDR3 region has the DNA TGTGCCAGCTCACCAAGGACAGCAAACGAGCAGTACTTC. This sequence encodes CASSPRTANEQYF. The V gene is TRBV18, the J gene TRBJ2-7, with D perhaps TRBD1 (6 bases). The CDR3 extends over 13 amino acids. The V gene lost 2 bases and the J gene lost 5 bases, with 10 bases spanning the gap. Germline CDR1 KGHSH, CDR2 LQKENI.

This clone was seen a single time. An end of the junction differs from the germline gene, which may be a read error. This rearrangement joins TRBV7-9 to TRBJ2-7, with 7 bases identical to TRBD1. The CDR3 spans 16 residues. Germline CDR1 is SEHNR and CDR2 is FQNEAQ (reference sequence). The CDR3 nucleotides read TGTTCCAGCAGCCCCTTCCTCCAGGGACAGCTCTACGAGCAGTACTTC. Protein sequence: CSSSPFLQGQLYEQYF.

The rearrangement links TRBV5-1 to TRBJ2-3, with 11 bases that match TRBD2. Germline assignment: CDR1 SGHRS and CDR2 YFSETQ. J lost 5 bases, V lost 4 bases, and 6 bases had no gene match. The CDR3 extends over 15 amino acids. The CDR3 protein is CASSATSGVRDTQYF. CDR3 sequence (DNA): TGCGCCAGCAGCGCGACTAGCGGGGTTCGAGATACGCAGTATTTT.

This chain links TRBV5-1 with TRBJ2-7; TRBD2 aligns across 10 bases. Germline CDR1 SGHRS, CDR2 YFSETQ. The ends lost 6 bases at V and 2 bases at J; junction bases unmatched: 5. The length of the CDR3 is 14 residues. CDR3 coding DNA: TGCGCCAGCACCCTTAGCGGGGGGACCTACGAGCAGTACTTC. Translation: CASTLSGGTYEQYF.

V gene TRBV7-9 combines with J gene TRBJ2-7, with no clear D. The CDR3 totals 12 residues. Germline assignment: CDR1 SEHNR and CDR2 FQNEAQ (reference sequence). V lost 5 bases to trimming and J lost 3 bases, with 8 bases between them. DNA for the CDR3: TGTGCCAGCAGCCCAGGAAGCTACGAGCAGTACTTC. Amino acids: CASSPGSYEQYF.

The chain employs TRBV10-3 and TRBJ1-1; 7 bases fit TRBD1. J was trimmed by 4 bases and V by 3 bases; bases with no gene match: 8. Germline-derived CDR1 and CDR2 are ENHRY and SYGVKD. This CDR3 is 15 amino acids long. In DNA, the CDR3 is TGTGCCATCAGTGATGAAGGGGGCAGGAGCACTGAAGCTTTCTTT. Its protein is CAISDEGGRSTEAFF.

Here the CDR3 DNA reads TGCGCCAGCAGCCGGCCGGGACAGGGTTCCTACGAGCAGTACTTC. Translating it yields CASSRPGQGSYEQYF. The chain couples TRBV4-1 to TRBJ2-7, with TRBD1 matching 9 bases. The length of the CDR3 is 15 residues. Germline V gives CDR1 MGHRA, CDR2 YSYEKL. Trimming at V came to 4 bases and at J to 1 base, leaving 5 bases not matched to a gene.

The chain carries TRBV4-1 and TRBJ2-5; D not resolved. The CDR3 totals 14 residues. Germline V gene data show CDR1 as MGHRA and CDR2 as YSYEKL. The V end lost 1 base, the J end lost 1 base, and 7 bases lay between the germline ends. The CDR3 DNA follows: TGCGCCAGCAGCCAAGGAGGCATCCAAGAGACCCAGTACTTC. This codes for CASSQGGIQETQYF.

Written as DNA, the CDR3 is TGTGCCAGCAGTTACACGGGGGGAAAGGATGAAAAACTGTTTTTT. This codes for CASSYTGGKDEKLFF. The genes are TRBV6-5 and TRBJ1-4; a possible D gene is TRBD1 (5 bases). Looked up from germline, CDR1 is MNHEY and CDR2 is SVGAGI. V was clipped by 2 bases and J by 6 bases, with 13 bases between them. The CDR3 length is 15 residues.

The chain uses TRBV18 and TRBJ1-1; TRBD1 agrees at 7 bases. The trim removed 4 bases at V and 1 base at J, leaving 6 bases unmatched. CDR3 length: 15 amino acids. CDR1 is KGHSH, CDR2 LQKENI, per germline. The CDR3: CASSLDRVENTEAFF. DNA of the CDR3: TGTGCCAGCTCACTTGACAGGGTAGAGAACACTGAAGCTTTCTTT.

The chain couples TRBV9 to TRBJ1-2; 7 bases are shared with TRBD1. The CDR3 contains 14 residues. CDR1 and CDR2 from the germline V gene are SGDLS and YYNGEE. V dropped 6 bases and J dropped 7; count of bases not matched to a gene: 12. CDR3 sequence: CASTNSGQYGGYTF. The CDR3 coding sequence is TGTGCCAGCACTAATTCGGGACAGTACGGTGGCTACACCTTC.

The rearrangement links TRBV19 to TRBJ2-3, with 12 bases lining up with TRBD2. The CDR3 totals 15 residues. The J segment lost 6 bases and the V segment lost 3 bases, leaving 4 bases of the junction unmatched. The germline V gene has CDR1 LNHDA and CDR2 SQIVND (reference sequence). The CDR3 loop reads CASSMTSGSGDTQYF. In nucleotides, the CDR3 is TGTGCCAGTAGTATGACTAGCGGGAGTGGGGATACGCAGTATTTT.

The rearrangement uses TRBV27 and TRBJ2-6, with D uncertain. The V end was cut by 3 bases, the J end by 3 bases, with 9 bases between. The germline V gene encodes CDR1 MNHEY and CDR2 SMNVEV (reference sequence). The CDR3 loop spans 15 amino acids. The CDR3, as DNA: TGTGCCAGCAGTTTTCACCTCGGTGGGGCCAACGTCCTGACTTTC. As protein: CASSFHLGGANVLTF.

The J gene is TRBJ2-6, the V gene TRBV15; D perhaps matches TRBD2 (6 bases). Germline CDR1 is LNHNV and CDR2 is YYDKDF (reference sequence). The CDR3 sequence is 13 residues long. The V end lost 9 bases, the J end lost 12 bases, and 18 bases lay between the germline ends. As DNA, the CDR3 is TGTGCCACGACCAGGGAGGCCGCCGCCGTCCTGACTTTC. Its protein product is CATTREAAAVLTF. Looking up the rest from reference TRBV15 and TRBJ2-6 gives the full variable domain: DAMVIQNPRYQVTQFGKPVTLSCSQTLNHNVMYWYQQKSSQAPKLLFHYYDKDFNNEADTPDNFQSRRPNTSFCFLDIRSPGLGDTAMYLCATTREAAAVLTFGAGSRLTVL.